The table lists the clone carrying this TCR beta chain with a count of one. Data came from immunoSEQ multiplex PCR; TCRdb stores just in-frame clones and leaves some out. The data contain tens of thousands of clones, around nine tenths of them singletons. The data stem from a study of technical replicates of blood from several donors. Sequencing was done on a sample of T cells isolated from PBMCs. This receptor was taken from a human donor in good health.

The CDR3 sequence: CASSHSTGSYEQYF. CDR3 sequence (DNA): TGCGCCAGCAGCCACTCGACAGGGTCCTACGAGCAGTACTTC. This chain links TRBV4-1 with TRBJ2-7, with 7 bases lining up with TRBD1. After removal of 3 bases from V and 1 base from J, the junction contained 3 bases not matched to a gene. Germline loops: CDR1 MGHRA, CDR2 YSYEKL. This CDR3 has 14 amino acids.